The 18 T cell receptor beta chains below all came from one sample that was sequenced in a study of T cell responses to AZD1222 COVID-19 vaccine. Data came from immunoSEQ multiplex PCR; TCRdb stores just in-frame clones and leaves some out. The sample includes roughly 150,000 clones, approximately 83% of them seen just once. Here the sequenced sample was peripheral blood, taken on day 0 of AZD1222 vaccination. Every receptor here comes from an adult in good health.

In its sample, this clone was seen a few times. The chain is built from TRBV9 and TRBJ2-3; tentative D call: TRBD1 (6 bases). This CDR3 comprises 16 residues. Trimming took 3 bases from V and 1 from J, leaving 15 bases between them. CDR1 and CDR2 (germline): SGDLS, YYNGEE. In DNA, the CDR3 is TGTGCCAGCAGCGCGCAACAGGGCAGGGGCACAGATACGCAGTATTTT. Encoded protein: CASSAQQGRGTDTQYF.

The gene calls are TRBV9 and TRBJ2-1; TRBD2 matches at 8 bases. CDR1 and CDR2 from the germline V gene are SGDLS and YYNGEE. CDR3 length: 17 amino acids. J lost 2 bases, V lost 0 bases, and 7 bases had no gene match. CDR3 nucleotide sequence: TGTGCCAGCAGCGTAGGGGGGAATAGCGGGGCCTACAATGAGCAGTTCTTC. Translation gives CASSVGGNSGAYNEQFF.

This clone was detected only once. The gene calls are TRBV10-1 and TRBJ1-5, with no clear D. Trimming removed 8 bases from V and 3 bases from J, with 20 bases in between. CDR1 and CDR2 from the germline V gene are WNHNN and SYGVQD (reference sequence). The CDR3 extends over 16 amino acids. CDR3 in amino acids: CASGYRNTLHNQPQHF. The CDR3 region has the DNA TGCGCCAGCGGATACCGGAACACCCTACACAATCAGCCCCAGCATTTT.

This clone came up once. V gene TRBV27 combines with J gene TRBJ2-7; 11 bases line up with TRBD2. The J segment lost 2 bases and the V segment lost 6 bases, leaving 6 bases of the junction unmatched. The CDR3 covers 15 residues. The germline gives CDR1 MNHEY, CDR2 SMNVEV (reference sequence). CDR3 sequence reads: CASRRGTSGPYEQYF. Here the CDR3 DNA reads TGTGCCAGCAGGCGCGGGACTAGCGGACCCTACGAGCAGTACTTC.

The chain uses TRBV18 and TRBJ2-1; D not certain. V was trimmed by 0 bases and J by 9 bases, leaving 9 bases between them. CDR1 KGHSH and CDR2 LQKENI come from the germline V gene. The CDR3 totals 13 residues. The CDR3 region has the DNA TGTGCCAGCTCACCACCTGGCTCAGGTGAGCAGTTCTTC. As protein: CASSPPGSGEQFF. Based on the CDR3 plus reference TRBV18 and TRBJ2-1, the full variable domain is NAGVMQNPRHLVRRRGQEARLRCSPMKGHSHVYWYRQLPEEGLKFMVYLQKENIIDESGMPKERFSAEFPKEGPSILRIQQVVRGDSAAYFCASSPPGSGEQFFGPGTRLTVL.

The chain combines TRBV6-1 with TRBJ1-1; tentatively, D is TRBD1 (6 bases). Trimming removed 0 bases at V and 2 bases at J, with 19 bases between. This CDR3 has 18 residues. Per the germline V gene, CDR1 is MNHNS and CDR2 is SASEGT. CDR3 in amino acids: CASSEAQTGRGLNTEAFF. The CDR3 DNA reads as TGTGCCAGCAGTGAAGCACAAACGGGTCGGGGGCTCAACACTGAAGCTTTCTTT.

The chain is built from TRBV9 and TRBJ1-1, with unresolved D. The CDR3 has 15 amino acids. Germline CDR1 SGDLS, CDR2 YYNGEE. Deletions cut 0 bases from V and 0 bases from J, with 9 bases between. CDR3 sequence reads: CASSVDGVMNTEAFF. The CDR3 DNA reads as TGTGCCAGCAGCGTAGACGGGGTGATGAACACTGAAGCTTTCTTT.

This chain uses TRBV4-1 with TRBJ2-7; TRBD2 aligns across 8 bases. The CDR3 is made up of 17 amino acids. Per the germline V gene, CDR1 is MGHRA and CDR2 is YSYEKL. V lost 0 bases and J lost 5; bases outside the gene matches: 12. CDR3 amino acids: CASSQDHPPREVHEQYF. The CDR3 nucleotides are TGCGCCAGCAGCCAAGATCACCCACCGCGGGAGGTCCACGAGCAGTACTTC.

The rearrangement uses TRBV3-1 (or the pseudogene TRBV3-2) and TRBJ1-2; no definite D call. CDR1 and CDR2 (germline): LGHDT, YNNKEL (reference sequence). The CDR3 is made up of 13 amino acids. V dropped 0 bases and J dropped 8 bases, with 10 bases sitting between them. Here the CDR3 reads CASSQDYMGGYTF. CDR3 coding DNA: TGTGCCAGCAGCCAAGATTATATGGGAGGCTACACCTTC.

V gene TRBV6-1 combines with J gene TRBJ2-7; a weak D match, TRBD1 (5 bases). CDR3 length: 14 residues. Deletions cut 5 bases from V and 3 bases from J, with 14 bases between. From germline, CDR1 is MNHNS and CDR2 SASEGT. The CDR3 loop is CASSSPDRDYEQYF. In nucleotides, the CDR3 is TGTGCCAGCAGTTCTCCCGACAGAGACTACGAGCAGTACTTC.

This clone was counted only a few times. V is TRBV11-3 and J is TRBJ2-7; D might be TRBD2 (6 bases). The V gene's germline CDR1 is SGHNT and CDR2 YENEEA. V lost 5 bases to trimming and J lost 2 bases, with 13 bases between them. The CDR3 covers 14 residues. In DNA, the CDR3 is TGTGCCAGCAGCCTTAGCGGAGGGACCTACGAGCAGTACTTC. It specifies CASSLSGGTYEQYF.

The CDR3 nucleotides are TGTGCCAGCAGCCCCCTTCCCGGGTCTCGGGACTATGGCTACACCTTC. It codes for CASSPLPGSRDYGYTF. V and J are TRBV3-1 (or the pseudogene TRBV3-2) and TRBJ1-2; D gene uncertain. Trimming cost V 4 bases and J 3 bases, with 18 bases left between them. The length of the CDR3 is 16 residues. Per the germline V gene, CDR1 is LGHDT and CDR2 is YNNKEL (reference sequence).

This chain joins TRBV10-3 and TRBJ2-2; no firm D call. Trimming removed 5 bases at V and 7 bases at J, with 11 bases between. Germline V CDR1 and CDR2: ENHRY, SYGVKD. The CDR3 is 13 residues long. CDR3 sequence reads: CAISSVRSGELFF. In DNA, the CDR3 is TGTGCCATCAGTAGCGTCCGGAGCGGGGAGCTGTTTTTT.

This clone was picked up a small number of times. This chain connects TRBV3-1 (or the pseudogene TRBV3-2) to TRBJ2-5, with TRBD1 identical over 7 bases. The CDR3 contains 15 residues. Losses at the gene ends were 1 base for V and 7 bases for J; bases not matched to a gene: 9. Per the germline V gene, CDR1 is LGHDT and CDR2 is YNNKEL (reference sequence). CDR3 coding DNA: TGTGCCAGCAGCCAAGGGGTCCACAGGGGTGGGACCCAGTACTTC. Translation: CASSQGVHRGGTQYF.

This clone was picked up a small number of times. The CDR3 DNA sequence: TGTGCCAGCAGCCAAATGTGGGCTAGCGGGGACAATGAGCAGTTCTTC. This sequence encodes CASSQMWASGDNEQFF. The chain has TRBV4-2 and TRBJ2-1, with 9 bases lining up with TRBD2. This CDR3 spans 16 amino acids. Germline CDR1 reads LGHNA; CDR2 reads YNFKEQ. V was clipped by 2 bases and J by 5 bases; unmatched bases: 7.

The chain couples TRBV9 to TRBJ1-1; weak D call: TRBD1 (5 bases). In germline, CDR1 is SGDLS, CDR2 YYNGEE. This CDR3 comprises 13 residues. Trimming shortened V by 4 bases and J by 4 bases, and 11 bases separated the two germline ends. The CDR3, as DNA: TGTGCCAGCAGCCCGCAGGGAAGCACTGAAGCTTTCTTT. Amino acid sequence: CASSPQGSTEAFF.

The rearrangement joins TRBV28 to TRBJ1-5; no firm D call. The CDR3 is made up of 15 amino acids. V was clipped by 5 bases and J by 3 bases, with 14 bases between them. Germline values: CDR1 MDHEN, CDR2 SYDVKM. The CDR3 region has the DNA TGTGCCAGCAGTATCTGGGAAGCCTACAATCAGCCCCAGCATTTT. Its protein product is CASSIWEAYNQPQHF.

V is TRBV2 and J is TRBJ2-7, with TRBD1 matching 10 bases. This CDR3 spans 15 amino acids. After removal of 2 bases from V and 5 bases from J, the junction contained 6 bases not matched to a gene. From germline, CDR1 is SNHLY and CDR2 FYNNEI. In DNA, the CDR3 is TGTGCCAGCAGTGAACGGGGGACAGGGGTTAACGAGCAGTACTTC. Encoded protein: CASSERGTGVNEQYF.